The 30 T cell receptor beta chains below were found in one sample sequenced in a study of cytomegalovirus exposure and HLA in healthy donors. The PCR had 60 Vbeta and 13 Jbeta primers. Profiling relied on immunoSEQ multiplex PCR, and the TCRdb table lists in-frame clones only, not all of them. The repertoire holds under 300,000 clones, with approximately 82% as singletons. Sequenced sample: PBMCs. These receptors originate from a woman in her fifties or sixties in good health and CMV-seropositive.

This clone has just a few counts. The chain uses TRBV5-1 and TRBJ2-3; 11 nucleotides agree with TRBD2. J was trimmed by 5 bases and V by 5 bases; bases with no gene match: 7. Germline V gene data show CDR1 as SGHRS and CDR2 as YFSETQ. The length of the CDR3 is 15 residues. The CDR3 sequence is CASSNSGREIDTQYF. The CDR3 DNA follows: TGCGCCAGCAGTAATAGCGGGAGGGAGATAGATACGCAGTATTTT.

This clone was detected only once. CDR3 nucleotide sequence: TGTGCCAGCAGTCTGACTCCCGGGGAGCTGTTTTTT. This encodes CASSLTPGELFF. The chain joins TRBV6-5 to TRBJ2-2, with D unresolved. From germline, CDR1 is MNHEY and CDR2 SVGAGI. The CDR3 has 12 residues. The V end was cut by 5 bases, the J end by 6 bases, with 7 bases between.

This chain links TRBV19 with TRBJ2-5; the D gene is possibly TRBD1 (6 bases). Trimming took off 3 bases at V and 2 bases at J, with 16 bases between the two ends. CDR1 and CDR2 from the germline V gene are LNHDA and SQIVND (reference sequence). This CDR3 has 16 amino acids. DNA of the CDR3: TGTGCCAGTAGTATGGGGGCTTTTTCTCGTCAAGAGACCCAGTACTTC. It yields the protein CASSMGAFSRQETQYF.

As for this clone: The junction departs from germline at one end; a sequencing error may be responsible. The rearrangement joins TRBV7-7 to TRBJ1-3; TRBD1 might be the D (6 bases). The CDR3 has 14 amino acids. Per the germline V gene, CDR1 is SSHAT and CDR2 is FNYEAQ (reference sequence). CDR3 amino acids: CASSQGPARNTIYF. The DNA of the CDR3 is TGTGCTAGCAGCCAGGGGCCTGCCCGAAACACCATATATTTT.

The chain uses TRBV9 and TRBJ1-4; TRBD1 might be the D (6 bases). There are 14 residues in the CDR3. Germline CDR1 reads SGDLS; CDR2 reads YYNGEE. V shed 4 bases and J shed 5 bases, with 12 bases lying between them. The CDR3 region is CASSPDSQNEKLFF. CDR3 DNA sequence: TGTGCCAGCAGCCCGGACAGCCAAAATGAAAAACTGTTTTTT.

The chain has TRBV27 and TRBJ2-1, with TRBD1 identical over 8 bases. Germline CDR1 and CDR2: MNHEY and SMNVEV (reference sequence). V was clipped by 2 bases and J by 7 bases; unmatched bases: 10. The CDR3 spans 16 residues. CDR3 nucleotides: TGTGCCAGCAGTTTAGGAGGACAGGGAGGTTGGAATGAGCAGTTCTTC. Translated, it gives CASSLGGQGGWNEQFF.

The chain combines TRBV27 with TRBJ2-7, with a tentative D call TRBD2 (6 bases). V was clipped by 6 bases and J by 2 bases, with 11 bases between them. The germline gives CDR1 MNHEY, CDR2 SMNVEV (reference sequence). The CDR3 covers 13 residues. The CDR3: CASSWDSAYEQYF. In DNA, the CDR3 is TGTGCCAGCAGCTGGGACTCTGCCTACGAGCAGTACTTC.

V is TRBV11-2 and J is TRBJ1-1; D ambiguous. V dropped 6 bases and J dropped 4 bases, with 15 bases sitting between them. This CDR3 spans 14 amino acids. Germline lookup yields CDR1 SGHAT and CDR2 FQNNGV. This CDR3 reads CASRLQAGGTEAFF. The CDR3 coding sequence is TGTGCCAGCAGACTGCAGGCGGGAGGCACTGAAGCTTTCTTT.

This chain joins TRBV7-2 and TRBJ1-2; 8 positions agree with TRBD1. The CDR3 has 13 amino acids. The V gene's germline CDR1 is SGHTA and CDR2 FQGNSA. The J segment lost 8 bases and the V segment lost 5 bases, leaving 7 bases of the junction unmatched. The CDR3 protein is CASSPGQAYGYTF. CDR3 nucleotide sequence: TGTGCCAGCAGCCCGGGACAGGCGTACGGCTACACCTTC.

The genes are TRBV5-1 and TRBJ1-3, with unresolved D. Germline loops: CDR1 SGHRS, CDR2 YFSETQ. The CDR3 is made up of 15 amino acids. V was pared by 4 bases and J by 2 bases, with 13 bases between. CDR3 loop: CASSQGGKTGNTIYF. DNA for the CDR3: TGCGCCAGCAGCCAAGGAGGGAAAACTGGAAACACCATATATTTT.

V gene TRBV18 combines with J gene TRBJ2-7; TRBD2 matches 9 bases. The CDR3 extends over 15 amino acids. Losses at the gene ends were 2 bases for V and 1 base for J; bases not matched to a gene: 3. Germline CDR1 is KGHSH and CDR2 is LQKENI. The CDR3 sequence is CASSPGAGGSYEQYF. The CDR3 DNA follows: TGTGCCAGCTCACCAGGAGCGGGAGGATCCTACGAGCAGTACTTC.

V usage is TRBV2 and J usage is TRBJ2-7; 8 nucleotides match TRBD1. The trim removed 6 bases at V and 0 bases at J, leaving 13 bases unmatched. The CDR3 extends over 17 amino acids. Germline V gives CDR1 SNHLY, CDR2 FYNNEI. As DNA, the CDR3 is TGTGCCAGCAGCTCCGACAGGGGCACCGAGAGCTCCTACGAGCAGTACTTC. This codes for CASSSDRGTESSYEQYF.

The rearrangement uses TRBV7-3 and TRBJ2-7; D may be TRBD1 (7 bases). The V end lost 3 bases, the J end lost 3 bases, and 9 bases lay between the germline ends. The length of the CDR3 is 13 residues. The germline gives CDR1 SGHTA, CDR2 FQGTGA. The CDR3 reads CASSFQGGYEQYF. Written as DNA, the CDR3 is TGTGCCAGCAGCTTTCAGGGGGGCTACGAGCAGTACTTC.

This clone was seen a few times. The V gene is TRBV15, the J gene TRBJ2-2, with 7 bases fitting TRBD2. CDR1 is LNHNV and CDR2 is YYDKDF in the germline V gene (reference sequence). The V segment lost 1 base and the J segment 4 bases; nucleotides outside the gene matches: 3. This CDR3 is 15 amino acids long. CDR3 coding DNA: TGTGCCACCAGCAGAGTTAGCGGGCTCACCGGGGAGCTGTTTTTT. This sequence encodes CATSRVSGLTGELFF.

The chain joins TRBV6-6 to TRBJ1-5; 7 bases match TRBD1. V dropped 2 bases and J dropped 1; count of bases not matched to a gene: 2. Germline V gene lookup returns CDR1 MNHNY and CDR2 SVGAGI (reference sequence). The CDR3 consists of 15 residues. The CDR3 sequence is CASSYDRESNQPQHF. The DNA for the CDR3 is TGTGCCAGCAGTTACGACAGGGAAAGCAATCAGCCCCAGCATTTT.

CDR3 sequence reads: CASSQRGPRRYYGYTF. CDR3 sequence (DNA): TGTGCCAGCAGTCAGCGGGGCCCGCGAAGGTACTATGGCTACACCTTC. V usage is TRBV28 and J usage is TRBJ1-2, with D tentatively TRBD1 (5 bases). The length of the CDR3 is 16 residues. The V end was cut by 5 bases, the J end by 3 bases, with 19 bases between. Germline V CDR1 and CDR2: MDHEN, SYDVKM.

As to this clone: An end of the junction does not agree with germline; a read error may underlie this. The chain employs TRBV7-9 and TRBJ2-3, with D maybe TRBD2 (6 bases). The germline gives CDR1 SEHNR, CDR2 FQNEAQ (reference sequence). The CDR3 consists of 13 residues. The CDR3 DNA reads as TGTTCCAGCTCTAGGGGAGGATCAGATACGCAGTATTTT. It translates to CSSSRGGSDTQYF.

In its sample, this clone was seen a few times. The chain links TRBV6-5 to TRBJ2-5; D remains unclear. In germline, CDR1 is MNHEY, CDR2 SVGAGI. V was shortened by 7 bases and J by 5 bases, with 14 bases between the two germline ends. The CDR3 runs to 13 residues. CDR3 DNA: TGTGCCAGCACCCCCGGTGGGCTTGAGACCCAGTACTTC. Amino acids: CASTPGGLETQYF.

The J gene is TRBJ2-7, the V gene TRBV5-1; D might be TRBD1 (5 bases). The CDR3 contains 14 residues. V lost 1 base and J 4 bases, leaving 12 bases between the germline ends. Per the germline V gene, CDR1 is SGHRS and CDR2 is YFSETQ. CDR3 DNA sequence: TGCGCCAGCAGCTTGCCAGGGATTAAATACGAGCAGTACTTC. It translates to CASSLPGIKYEQYF.

This rearrangement joins TRBV7-9 to TRBJ2-5; 9 bases are shared with TRBD2. There are 18 residues in the CDR3. V gave up 5 bases and J gave up 2 bases; unmatched junction bases: 15. Germline CDR1 reads SEHNR; CDR2 reads FQNEAQ (reference sequence). CDR3 region: CASSLGIGLAGIQETQYF. The CDR3 region has the DNA TGTGCCAGCAGCCTGGGGATAGGGCTAGCGGGGATACAAGAGACCCAGTACTTC.

The chain employs TRBV10-3 and TRBJ2-1; the D gene is possibly TRBD2 (6 bases). The ends were cut back, 4 bases at V and 4 bases at J, with 14 bases in the middle. This CDR3 contains 15 residues. Germline V CDR1 and CDR2: ENHRY, SYGVKD. CDR3 in amino acids: CAISAQGGGYNEQFF. CDR3 nucleotides: TGTGCCATCAGTGCCCAGGGCGGAGGGTACAATGAGCAGTTCTTC.

J is TRBJ1-3 and V is TRBV6-1; D call uncertain. The CDR3 contains 12 residues. Germline values: CDR1 MNHNS, CDR2 SASEGT. V gave up 6 bases and J gave up 4 bases, with 7 bases separating them. The DNA of the CDR3 is TGTGCCAGCAGGGGCAGCGGAAACACCATATATTTT. Translated: CASRGSGNTIYF.

The rearrangement links TRBV15 to TRBJ1-1, with 7 bases identical to TRBD1. The V gene end was trimmed by 4 bases and the J gene end by 6 bases; junction bases not matched to a gene: 5. The CDR3 extends over 13 amino acids. CDR1 and CDR2 from the germline V gene are LNHNV and YYDKDF (reference sequence). The CDR3 coding sequence is TGTGCCACCAGCAAGAGGGGGCAATCTGAAGCTTTCTTT. This translates into CATSKRGQSEAFF.

The chain carries TRBV28 and TRBJ1-2; perhaps TRBD1 as D (5 bases). Germline CDR1 reads MDHEN; CDR2 reads SYDVKM. The V gene lost 3 bases and the J gene lost 4 bases, with 12 bases spanning the gap. CDR3 size: 14 residues. The CDR3 bases are TGTGCCAGCAGTTTTGGGGCGGAGATCTATGGCTACACCTTC. Its protein is CASSFGAEIYGYTF.

This chain uses TRBV2 with TRBJ2-3; no definite D call. This CDR3 has 14 residues. Germline-derived CDR1 and CDR2 are SNHLY and FYNNEI. V was pared by 0 bases and J by 2 bases, with 6 bases between. The CDR3 nucleotides read TGTGCCAGCAGTGAAGCGCGATTCACAGATACGCAGTATTTT. Its translation is CASSEARFTDTQYF.

There are a few counts of this clone. V and J are TRBV10-3 and TRBJ1-1, with no clear D. CDR3 length: 13 amino acids. Germline loops: CDR1 ENHRY, CDR2 SYGVKD. Trimming removed 3 bases from V and 1 base from J, with 6 bases in between. The CDR3 is CAISEEGNTEAFF. CDR3 DNA sequence: TGTGCCATCAGTGAAGAGGGGAACACTGAAGCTTTCTTT.

The chain employs TRBV7-8 and TRBJ2-5, with D perhaps TRBD2 (5 bases). The DNA end favors TRBJ2-7, so the J call may be wrong. The CDR3 is made up of 13 amino acids. The V gene's germline CDR1 is SGHVS and CDR2 FQNEAQ. CDR3 bases: TGTGCCAGCAGCTTGGGAGTCCCCTACGAGCAGTACTTC. Its translation is CASSLGVPYEQYF.

This clone was seen only once. The chain links TRBV11-2 to TRBJ1-2; D ambiguous. CDR1 SGHAT and CDR2 FQNNGV come from the germline V gene. The CDR3 is made up of 10 amino acids. The V end was cut by 8 bases, the J end by 8 bases, with 9 bases between. The CDR3 spells CASGSNGYTF. CDR3 sequence (DNA): TGTGCCAGCGGTAGTAACGGCTACACCTTC.

The chain employs TRBV9 and TRBJ2-3; possible D gene TRBD2, 5 bases. The CDR3 loop spans 14 amino acids. The ends were cut back, 0 bases at V and 3 bases at J, with 8 bases in the middle. Per the germline V gene, CDR1 is SGDLS and CDR2 is YYNGEE. The CDR3 DNA is TGTGCCAGCAGCGTAGCTCCGGGAACAGATACGCAGTATTTT. Translated, it gives CASSVAPGTDTQYF.

This chain uses TRBV2 with TRBJ2-7, with D possibly matching TRBD1 (6 bases). The germline V gene encodes CDR1 SNHLY and CDR2 FYNNEI. The CDR3 runs 13 residues. V lost 5 bases and J 3 bases, leaving 11 bases between the germline ends. The CDR3 DNA is TGTGCCAGCAGTCGGGACACCAACTACGAGCAGTACTTC. This encodes CASSRDTNYEQYF.